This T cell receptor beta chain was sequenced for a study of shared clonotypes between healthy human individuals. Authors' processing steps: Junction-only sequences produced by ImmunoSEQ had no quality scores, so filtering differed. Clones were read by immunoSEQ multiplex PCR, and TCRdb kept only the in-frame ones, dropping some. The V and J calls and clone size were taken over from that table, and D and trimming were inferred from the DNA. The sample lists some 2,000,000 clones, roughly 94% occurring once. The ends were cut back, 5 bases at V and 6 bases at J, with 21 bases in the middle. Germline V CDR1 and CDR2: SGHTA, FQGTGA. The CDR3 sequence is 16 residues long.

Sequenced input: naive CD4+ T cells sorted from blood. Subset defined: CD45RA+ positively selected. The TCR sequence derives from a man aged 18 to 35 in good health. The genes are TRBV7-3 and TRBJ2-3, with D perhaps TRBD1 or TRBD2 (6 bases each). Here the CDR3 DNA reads TGTGCCAGCAGCCCGCGGGACACCACCGTTTCGGATACGCAGTATTTT. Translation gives CASSPRDTTVSDTQYF.